These T cell receptor beta chains were read from a single sample in a study of blood T cell repertoires in COVID-19. Generated by immunoSEQ multiplex PCR, the TCRdb table keeps only in-frame clones and is missing some. The table records roughly 140,000 clones, 70% to 90% of them present only once. The specimen was peripheral blood. These receptors were obtained from a human donor in a cohort sampled during active COVID-19. Both conserved end residues are part of each CDR3. Fields, in order: clone size, V gene, D gene, J gene, CDR3 protein, CDR3 DNA. A D gene is named only where the DNA matches it firmly. Not every row has a clone size; where given, it reads once, few, many or a size class.

size: .; V: TRBV14; D: TRBD1; J: TRBJ1-1; CDR3: CASSQMTLRDRGLRAFF; DNA: TGTGCCAGCAGCCAAATGACCCTCCGGGACAGGGGGTTGAGAGCTTTCTTT
size: .; V: TRBV9; D: TRBD1; J: TRBJ1-6; CDR3: CASSPYRGTHGAPLHF; DNA: TGTGCCAGCAGCCCCTACAGGGGAACTCACGGGGCACCCCTCCACTTT
size: .; V: TRBV9; D: TRBD1; J: TRBJ1-2; CDR3: CASSVGTVGVQGYTF; DNA: TGTGCCAGCAGCGTGGGGACAGTCGGCGTTCAAGGCTACACCTTC
size: .; V: TRBV5-1; D: TRBD1; J: TRBJ1-4; CDR3: CASSPQGATNEKLFF; DNA: TGCGCCAGCAGCCCCCAGGGGGCAACTAATGAAAAACTGTTTTTT
size: .; V: TRBV4-1; D: .; J: TRBJ1-5; CDR3: CASSQGPGRALNQPQHF; DNA: TGCGCCAGCAGCCAAGGGCCCGGCAGGGCCCTTAATCAGCCCCAGCATTTT
size: .; V: TRBV7-2; D: TRBD2; J: TRBJ2-5; CDR3: CASSSVGRGTGTQYF; DNA: TGTGCCAGCAGCTCCGTGGGGCGGGGGACGGGGACCCAGTACTTC
size: .; V: TRBV5-8; D: .; J: TRBJ2-5; CDR3: CASTPRGTAPWAQYF; DNA: TGTGCCAGCACCCCCCGGGGGACAGCTCCTTGGGCCCAGTACTTC
size: .; V: TRBV7-9; D: .; J: TRBJ1-5; CDR3: CASQGGFNQPQHF; DNA: TGTGCCAGCCAGGGCGGTTTCAATCAGCCCCAGCATTTT
size: .; V: TRBV27; D: TRBD1; J: TRBJ2-1; CDR3: CASSLIGQGDNEQFF; DNA: TGTGCCAGCAGTTTAATTGGACAGGGCGACAATGAGCAGTTCTTC
size: .; V: TRBV27; D: .; J: TRBJ1-1; CDR3: CASTTGGLNTEAFF; DNA: TGTGCCAGTACAACCGGGGGGTTGAACACTGAAGCTTTCTTT
size: many; V: TRBV29-1; D: .; J: TRBJ1-2; CDR3: CSVAGFNYGYTF; DNA: TGCAGCGTTGCAGGATTTAACTATGGCTACACCTTC
size: .; V: TRBV7-2; D: .; J: TRBJ1-2; CDR3: CASSPRGGAKYGYTF; DNA: TGTGCCAGCAGCCCGCGTGGGGGCGCGAAGTACGGCTACACCTTC
size: .; V: TRBV10-1; D: .; J: TRBJ2-6; CDR3: CASSGQFGANVLTF; DNA: TGCGCCAGCAGTGGACAGTTCGGGGCCAACGTCCTGACTTTC
size: few; V: TRBV30; D: .; J: TRBJ1-5; CDR3: CAWGRDQSQPQHF; DNA: TGTGCCTGGGGCAGGGATCAAAGCCAGCCCCAGCATTTT
size: .; V: TRBV5-1; D: .; J: TRBJ1-2; CDR3: CASSLQGANYGYTF; DNA: TGCGCCAGCAGCTTACAGGGAGCAAACTATGGCTACACCTTC
size: .; V: TRBV2; D: .; J: TRBJ1-1; CDR3: CASSSGQMNTEAFF; DNA: TGTGCCAGCAGTTCCGGACAAATGAACACTGAAGCTTTCTTT
size: .; V: TRBV6-6; D: .; J: TRBJ2-2; CDR3: CASSYPPNTGELFF; DNA: TGTGCCAGCAGTTACCCCCCTAACACCGGGGAGCTGTTTTTT
size: .; V: TRBV24-1; D: TRBD1; J: TRBJ1-5; CDR3: CASGGTGEDQPQHF; DNA: TGTGCCAGCGGCGGGACAGGGGAAGATCAGCCCCAGCATTTT
size: .; V: TRBV25-1; D: .; J: TRBJ2-7; CDR3: CASSELNSYEQYF; DNA: TGTGCCAGCAGTGAATTAAATTCCTACGAGCAGTACTTC